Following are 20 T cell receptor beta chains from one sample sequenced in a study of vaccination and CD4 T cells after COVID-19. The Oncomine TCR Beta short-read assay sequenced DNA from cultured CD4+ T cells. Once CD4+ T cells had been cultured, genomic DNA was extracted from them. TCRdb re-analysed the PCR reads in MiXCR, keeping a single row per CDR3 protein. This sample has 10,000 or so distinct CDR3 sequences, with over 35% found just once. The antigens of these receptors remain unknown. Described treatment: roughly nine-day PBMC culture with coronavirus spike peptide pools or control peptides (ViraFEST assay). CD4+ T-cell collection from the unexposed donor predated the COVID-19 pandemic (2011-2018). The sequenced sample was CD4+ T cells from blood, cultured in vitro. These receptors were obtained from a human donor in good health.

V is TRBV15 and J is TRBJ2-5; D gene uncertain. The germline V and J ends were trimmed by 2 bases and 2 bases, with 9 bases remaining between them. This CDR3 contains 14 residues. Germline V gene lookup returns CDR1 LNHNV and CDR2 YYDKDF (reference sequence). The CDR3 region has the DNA TGTGCCACCAGCAGACTAGAAAGACAAGAGACCCAGTACTTC. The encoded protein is CATSRLERQETQYF.

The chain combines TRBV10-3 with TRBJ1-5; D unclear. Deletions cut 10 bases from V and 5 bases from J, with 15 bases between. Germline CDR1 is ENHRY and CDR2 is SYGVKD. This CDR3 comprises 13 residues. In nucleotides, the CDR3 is TGTGCCACCACCGTCGGGGAGGATCAGCCCCAGCATTTT. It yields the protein CATTVGEDQPQHF.

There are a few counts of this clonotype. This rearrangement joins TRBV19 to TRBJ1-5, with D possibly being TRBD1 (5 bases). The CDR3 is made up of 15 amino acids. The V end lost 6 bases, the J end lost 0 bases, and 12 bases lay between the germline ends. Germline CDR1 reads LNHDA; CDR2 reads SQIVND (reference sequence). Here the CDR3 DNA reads TGTGCCAGTAGGACGTTGACAGTTAGCAATCAGCCCCAGCATTTT. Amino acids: CASRTLTVSNQPQHF. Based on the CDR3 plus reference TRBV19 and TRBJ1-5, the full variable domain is DGGITQSPKYLFRKEGQNVTLSCEQNLNHDAMYWYRQDPGQGLRLIYYSQIVNDFQKGDIAEGYSVSREKKESFPLTVTSAQKNPTAFYLCASRTLTVSNQPQHFGDGTRLSIL.

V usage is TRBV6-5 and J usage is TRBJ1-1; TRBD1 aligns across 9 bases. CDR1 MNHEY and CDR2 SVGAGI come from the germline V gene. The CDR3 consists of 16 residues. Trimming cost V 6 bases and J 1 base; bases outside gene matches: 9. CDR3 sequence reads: CASSYGGTGRNTEAFF. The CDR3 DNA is TGTGCCAGCAGCTACGGGGGGACAGGGAGGAACACTGAAGCTTTCTTT.

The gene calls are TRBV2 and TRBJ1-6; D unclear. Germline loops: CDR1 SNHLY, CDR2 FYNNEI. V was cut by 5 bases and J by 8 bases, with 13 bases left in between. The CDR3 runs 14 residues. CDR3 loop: CASSQRVRDSPLHF. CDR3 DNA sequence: TGTGCCAGCAGTCAGAGGGTACGTGATTCACCCCTCCACTTT.

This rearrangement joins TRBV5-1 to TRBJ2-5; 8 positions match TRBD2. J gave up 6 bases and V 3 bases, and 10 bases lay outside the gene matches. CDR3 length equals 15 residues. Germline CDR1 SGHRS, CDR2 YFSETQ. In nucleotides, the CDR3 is TGCGCCAGCAGCTCCCGGGAGGGCACGCGAAAGACCCAGTACTTC. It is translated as CASSSREGTRKTQYF. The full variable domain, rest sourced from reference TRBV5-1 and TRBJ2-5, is KAGVTQTPRYLIKTRGQQVTLSCSPISGHRSVSWYQQTPGQGLQFLFEYFSETQRNKGNFPGRFSGRQFSNSRSEMNVSTLELGDSALYLCASSSREGTRKTQYFGPGTRLLVL.

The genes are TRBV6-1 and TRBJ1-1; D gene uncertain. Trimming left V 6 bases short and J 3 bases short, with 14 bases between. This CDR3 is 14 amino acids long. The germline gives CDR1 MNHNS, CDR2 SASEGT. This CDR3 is CASRTGGFDTEAFF. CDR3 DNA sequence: TGTGCCAGCAGGACCGGAGGGTTCGACACTGAAGCTTTCTTT.

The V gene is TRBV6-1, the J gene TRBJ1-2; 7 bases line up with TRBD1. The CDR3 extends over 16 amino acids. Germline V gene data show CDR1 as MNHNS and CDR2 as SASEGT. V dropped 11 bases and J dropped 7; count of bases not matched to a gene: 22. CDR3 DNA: TGTGCCGCCTCAGGGGGTTCAGGCACACCCCAGGGTGGCTACACCTTC. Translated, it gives CAASGGSGTPQGGYTF.

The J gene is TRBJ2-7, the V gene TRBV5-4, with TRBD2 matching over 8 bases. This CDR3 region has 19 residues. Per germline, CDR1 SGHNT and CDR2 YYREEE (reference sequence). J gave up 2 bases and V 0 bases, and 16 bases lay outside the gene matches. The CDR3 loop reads CASSLGGTSSAQKPYEQYF. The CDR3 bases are TGTGCCAGCAGCTTGGGTGGGACTAGTTCTGCCCAGAAGCCCTACGAGCAGTACTTC.

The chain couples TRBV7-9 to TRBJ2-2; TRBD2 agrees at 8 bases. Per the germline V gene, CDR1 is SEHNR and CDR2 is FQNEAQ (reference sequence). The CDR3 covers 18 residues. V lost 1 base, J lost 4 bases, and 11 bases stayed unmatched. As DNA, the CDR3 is TGTGCCAGCAGCTTAGTTGCACTAGCGGTGGCGGGCACCGGGGAGCTGTTTTTT. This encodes CASSLVALAVAGTGELFF.

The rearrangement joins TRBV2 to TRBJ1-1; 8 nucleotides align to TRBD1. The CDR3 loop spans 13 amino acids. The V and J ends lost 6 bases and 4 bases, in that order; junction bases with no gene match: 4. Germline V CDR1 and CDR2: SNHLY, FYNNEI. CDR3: CASRDRVSTEAFF. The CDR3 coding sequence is TGTGCCAGCAGGGACAGGGTAAGCACTGAAGCTTTCTTT.

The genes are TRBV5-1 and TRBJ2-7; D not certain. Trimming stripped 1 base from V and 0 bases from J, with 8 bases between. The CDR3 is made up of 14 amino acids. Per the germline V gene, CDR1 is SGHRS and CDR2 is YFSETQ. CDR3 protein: CASSLWIGSYEQYF. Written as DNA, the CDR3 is TGCGCCAGCAGCTTGTGGATAGGCTCCTACGAGCAGTACTTC.

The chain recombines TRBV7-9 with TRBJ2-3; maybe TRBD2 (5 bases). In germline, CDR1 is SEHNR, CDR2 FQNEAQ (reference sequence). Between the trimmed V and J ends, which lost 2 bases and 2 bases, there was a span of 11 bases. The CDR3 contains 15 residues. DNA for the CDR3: TGTGCCAGCAGCTTATGGGGAGAGCCCACAGATACGCAGTATTTT. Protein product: CASSLWGEPTDTQYF.

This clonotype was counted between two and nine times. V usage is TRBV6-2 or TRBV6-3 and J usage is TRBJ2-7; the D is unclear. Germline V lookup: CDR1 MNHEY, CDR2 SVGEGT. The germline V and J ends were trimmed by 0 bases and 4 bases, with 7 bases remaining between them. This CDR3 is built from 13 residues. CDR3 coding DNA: TGTGCCAGCAGTTACTCGATCTCATACGAGCAGTACTTC. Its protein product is CASSYSISYEQYF.

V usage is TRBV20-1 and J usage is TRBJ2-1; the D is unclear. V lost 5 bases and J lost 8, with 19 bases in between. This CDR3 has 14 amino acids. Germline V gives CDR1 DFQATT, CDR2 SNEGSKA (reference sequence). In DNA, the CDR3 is TGCAGTGCTGCTTCTGTCGACCTTTCGGATGAGCAGTTCTTC. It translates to CSAASVDLSDEQFF.

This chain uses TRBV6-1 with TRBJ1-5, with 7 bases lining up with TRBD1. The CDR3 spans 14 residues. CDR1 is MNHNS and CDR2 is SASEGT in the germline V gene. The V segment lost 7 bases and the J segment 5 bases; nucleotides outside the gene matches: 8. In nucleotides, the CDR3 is TGTGCCAGCACCAGGGGGTCTGATTATCAGCCCCAGCATTTT. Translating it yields CASTRGSDYQPQHF.

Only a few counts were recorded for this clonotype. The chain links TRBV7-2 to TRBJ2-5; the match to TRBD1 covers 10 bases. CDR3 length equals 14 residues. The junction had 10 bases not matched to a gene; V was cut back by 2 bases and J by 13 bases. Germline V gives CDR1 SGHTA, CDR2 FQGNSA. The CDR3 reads CASSLSGDRGRPYF. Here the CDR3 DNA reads TGTGCCAGCAGCTTAAGTGGGGACAGGGGTCGGCCGTACTTC.

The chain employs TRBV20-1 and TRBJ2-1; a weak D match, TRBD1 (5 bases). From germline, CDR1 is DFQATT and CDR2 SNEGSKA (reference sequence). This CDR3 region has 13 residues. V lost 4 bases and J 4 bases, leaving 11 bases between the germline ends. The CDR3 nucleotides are TGCAGTGCTAAGACAGCCGGATACAATGAGCAGTTCTTC. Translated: CSAKTAGYNEQFF.

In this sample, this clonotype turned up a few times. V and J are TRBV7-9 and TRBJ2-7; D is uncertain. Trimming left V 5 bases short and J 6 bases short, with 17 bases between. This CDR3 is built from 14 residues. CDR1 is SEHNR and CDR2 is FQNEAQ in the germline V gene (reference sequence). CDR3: CASSQTRNPLEQYF. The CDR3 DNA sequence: TGTGCCAGCAGCCAAACCAGGAATCCCCTCGAGCAGTACTTC. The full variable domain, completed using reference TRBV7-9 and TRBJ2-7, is DTGVSQNPRHKITKRGQNVTFRCDPISEHNRLYWYRQTLGQGPEFLTYFQNEAQLEKSRLLSDRFSAERPKGSFSTLEIQRTEQGDSAMYLCASSQTRNPLEQYFGPGTRLTVT.

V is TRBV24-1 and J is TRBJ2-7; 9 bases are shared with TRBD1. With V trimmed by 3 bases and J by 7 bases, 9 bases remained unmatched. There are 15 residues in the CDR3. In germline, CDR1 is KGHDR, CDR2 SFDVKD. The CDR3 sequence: CATSDPGTGTGEQYF. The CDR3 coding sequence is TGTGCCACCAGTGATCCAGGGACAGGGACGGGAGAGCAGTACTTC.